The 26 T cell receptor beta chains presented below share a single source sample, sequenced in a study of graft-versus-host responses after intestinal transplantation. Measured with immunoSEQ multiplex PCR; TCRdb has only the in-frame clones, and not every one. In the table there are about 54,000 clones, about 90% of which are singletons. The specimen was PBMCs, collected 662 days after intestinal transplant. All receptors derive from a human patient who received an intestinal transplant, so some T cells may come from the graft donor.

This clone was found once. The chain recombines TRBV15 with TRBJ1-1; D might be TRBD1 (6 bases). In germline, CDR1 is LNHNV, CDR2 YYDKDF (reference sequence). The CDR3 runs 16 residues. V was clipped by 5 bases and J by 3 bases, with 19 bases between them. This CDR3 reads CATSPRVDRRDTEAFF. The CDR3 nucleotides are TGTGCCACCAGCCCGAGGGTGGACAGACGGGACACTGAAGCTTTCTTT. The variable domain in full, completed from reference TRBV15 and TRBJ1-1, reads DAMVIQNPRYQVTQFGKPVTLSCSQTLNHNVMYWYQQKSSQAPKLLFHYYDKDFNNEADTPDNFQSRRPNTSFCFLDIRSPGLGDTAMYLCATSPRVDRRDTEAFFGQGTRLTVV.

This chain links TRBV12-5 with TRBJ2-2; unclear D gene. CDR1 LGHNT and CDR2 FRNRAP come from the germline V gene. The CDR3 covers 13 residues. V lost 2 bases to trimming and J lost 8 bases, with 9 bases between them. The CDR3 sequence: CASGLFPPGELFF. CDR3 nucleotides: TGTGCTAGTGGTTTGTTTCCCCCGGGGGAGCTGTTTTTT.

The V gene is TRBV10-1, the J gene TRBJ2-1; D unresolved. Germline V gives CDR1 WNHNN, CDR2 SYGVQD (reference sequence). V dropped 2 bases and J dropped 0 bases, with 8 bases sitting between them. The CDR3 has 15 residues. CDR3 bases: TGCGCCAGCAGTGAGAGGCGGAGCTCCTACAATGAGCAGTTCTTC. This translates into CASSERRSSYNEQFF.

This chain's CDR3 is CASSVGQGYEKLFF. The CDR3 DNA reads TGTGCCAGCAGCGTAGGGCAGGGGTATGAAAAACTGTTTTTT. V usage is TRBV9 and J usage is TRBJ1-4, with D perhaps matching TRBD1 (6 bases). There are 14 residues in the CDR3. From germline, CDR1 is SGDLS and CDR2 YYNGEE. V lost 0 bases to trimming and J lost 6 bases, with 9 bases between them.

The chain employs TRBV10-3 and TRBJ2-5, with D possibly matching TRBD1 (5 bases). The CDR3 spans 11 residues. The germline CDR1 and CDR2 sequences are ENHRY and SYGVKD. Trimming pared 7 bases from V and 3 bases from J, leaving 6 bases between. The CDR3: CAIKQEETQYF. CDR3 DNA sequence: TGTGCCATCAAACAGGAAGAGACCCAGTACTTC.

The table lists this clone with a few counts. The chain links TRBV11-2 to TRBJ1-1; possibly TRBD1 for D (6 bases). Germline assignment: CDR1 SGHAT and CDR2 FQNNGV. The CDR3 extends over 15 amino acids. V lost 2 bases and J lost 1, with 11 bases in between. DNA of the CDR3: TGTGCCAGCAGCTTAAGGCGGGGGCGGAACACTGAAGCTTTCTTT. Its protein product is CASSLRRGRNTEAFF.

The V call is TRBV5-1, the J call TRBJ1-2, with 8 bases lining up with TRBD1. Looked up from germline, CDR1 is SGHRS and CDR2 is YFSETQ. CDR3 length: 15 residues. Trimming cost V 2 bases and J 4 bases; bases outside gene matches: 7. CDR3 DNA sequence: TGCGCCAGCAGCTTAGCCGCAACAGGGGGCTATGGCTACACCTTC. It specifies CASSLAATGGYGYTF. The full variable domain, with the rest looked up from reference TRBV5-1 and TRBJ1-2, is KAGVTQTPRYLIKTRGQQVTLSCSPISGHRSVSWYQQTPGQGLQFLFEYFSETQRNKGNFPGRFSGRQFSNSRSEMNVSTLELGDSALYLCASSLAATGGYGYTFGSGTRLTVV.

The chain carries TRBV6-4 and TRBJ2-1, with 10 bases matching TRBD1. Germline loops: CDR1 MRHNA, CDR2 SNTAGT. This CDR3 spans 16 amino acids. V gave up 3 bases and J gave up 3 bases; unmatched junction bases: 5. CDR3 protein: CASSDSRTGGYNEQFF. CDR3 DNA: TGTGCCAGCAGTGATTCTAGGACAGGGGGCTACAATGAGCAGTTCTTC.

This clone was found once. The chain combines TRBV4-1 with TRBJ2-3; 9 positions agree with TRBD1. Germline lookup yields CDR1 MGHRA and CDR2 YSYEKL. Unmatched junction bases numbered 7, after V lost 4 bases and J lost 5 bases. This CDR3 contains 15 residues. CDR3 sequence reads: CASSPRTGARDTQYF. The CDR3, as DNA: TGCGCCAGCAGCCCCCGGACAGGGGCAAGAGATACGCAGTATTTT.

This rearrangement joins TRBV21-1 to TRBJ1-1; TRBD1 is taken as the D call from the table, unchecked against the DNA. TRBV21-1 is labeled a pseudogene. CDR3 length equals 13 residues. The CDR3 here is CASSKGGQGAAFF. CDR3 bases: TGTGCCAGCAGCAAAGGGGGACAGGGGGCAGCTTTCTTT.

This chain uses TRBV6-5 with TRBJ1-6, with 7 bases that match TRBD1. The CDR3 extends over 14 amino acids. The V and J ends lost 7 bases and 6 bases, in that order; junction bases with no gene match: 6. Germline V gene sequence: CDR1 MNHEY, CDR2 SVGAGI. The CDR3 DNA reads TGTGCCAGCACCGAGGGGGCGGCTAATTCACCCCTCCACTTT. Translation: CASTEGAANSPLHF.

This chain links TRBV9 with TRBJ1-1; possible D gene TRBD1, 6 bases. Trimming cost V 3 bases and J 0 bases, with 15 bases left between them. Germline CDR1 SGDLS, CDR2 YYNGEE. The CDR3 runs 16 residues. CDR3 nucleotides: TGTGCCAGCAGCGCAGGGGCAGGGAGGATGAACACTGAAGCTTTCTTT. Its translation: CASSAGAGRMNTEAFF.

This chain links TRBV5-5 with TRBJ2-7; D may be TRBD1 (6 bases). The V end lost 0 bases, the J end lost 5 bases, and 15 bases lay between the germline ends. CDR3 length: 15 residues. In germline, CDR1 is SGHKS, CDR2 YYEKEE (reference sequence). CDR3 coding DNA: TGTGCCAGCAGCTTGGTACAGGGTAGACTGGACGAGCAGTACTTC. It specifies CASSLVQGRLDEQYF. Full variable domain (missing parts from reference TRBV5-5 and TRBJ2-7): DAGVTQSPTHLIKTRGQQVTLRCSPISGHKSVSWYQQVLGQGPQFIFQYYEKEERGRGNFPDRFSARQFPNYSSELNVNALLLGDSALYLCASSLVQGRLDEQYFGPGTRLTVT.

The chain links TRBV6-5 to TRBJ2-2; D unclear. This CDR3 spans 14 amino acids. The V gene's germline CDR1 is MNHEY and CDR2 SVGAGI. V was shortened by 6 bases and J by 0 bases, with 8 bases between the two germline ends. CDR3 bases: TGTGCCAGCAGGGGCAGGACGAACACCGGGGAGCTGTTTTTT. Translating gives CASRGRTNTGELFF.

V is TRBV7-9 and J is TRBJ2-7; a weak D match, TRBD1 (6 bases). Looked up from germline, CDR1 is SEHNR and CDR2 is FQNEAQ (reference sequence). This CDR3 is built from 15 residues. Trimming cost V 4 bases and J 7 bases, with 20 bases left between them. The DNA of the CDR3 is TGTGCCAGCAGCTCTTTTGGGGGCCTGACCGAAGAGCAGTACTTC. Its translation is CASSSFGGLTEEQYF.

This CDR3 is CAISTPGQGTEKLFF. The CDR3 DNA follows: TGTGCCATCTCCACGCCGGGACAGGGTACTGAAAAACTGTTTTTT. This chain joins TRBV10-3 and TRBJ1-4, with TRBD1 matching 9 bases. Per germline, CDR1 ENHRY and CDR2 SYGVKD. This CDR3 has 15 residues. Germline trimming cut 8 bases from V and 7 bases from J; bases unmatched to any gene: 11.

This chain uses TRBV6-1 with TRBJ2-7, with a weak D call TRBD1 (5 bases). The V and J ends lost 6 bases and 3 bases respectively, with 18 bases between them. Germline V gene data show CDR1 as MNHNS and CDR2 as SASEGT. The CDR3 totals 15 residues. The CDR3 sequence: CASRDGHRTHYEQYF. Here the CDR3 DNA reads TGTGCCAGCAGAGATGGACACAGGACCCACTACGAGCAGTACTTC.

The V call is TRBV10-2, the J call TRBJ2-2; 7 bases fit TRBD2. CDR3 length: 16 residues. V shed 6 bases, J shed 1 base, and the junction held 8 bases outside the gene matches. Germline V gene sequence: CDR1 WSHSY, CDR2 SAAADI. The DNA for the CDR3 is TGCGCCAGCAGGGGGCCGGGACTAAAGAACACCGGGGAGCTGTTTTTT. Residues: CASRGPGLKNTGELFF.

The chain uses TRBV11-2 and TRBJ2-2; 9 bases align to TRBD1. Looked up from germline, CDR1 is SGHAT and CDR2 is FQNNGV. Losses at the gene ends were 3 bases for V and 9 bases for J; bases not matched to a gene: 11. The CDR3 has 16 residues. CDR3 nucleotides: TGTGCCAGCAGCTTTCTCAGAGGGACAGGGAGACGGGAGCTGTTTTTT. It is translated as CASSFLRGTGRRELFF.

V gene TRBV6-1 combines with J gene TRBJ2-3; D ambiguous. Germline CDR1 MNHNS, CDR2 SASEGT. The CDR3 sequence is 13 residues long. The ends were cut back, 1 base at V and 2 bases at J, with 4 bases in the middle. The CDR3 nucleotides are TGTGCCAGCAGTGAAGAATTCACAGATACGCAGTATTTT. It translates to CASSEEFTDTQYF.

The chain links TRBV7-2 to TRBJ2-7, with D uncertain. Trimming left V 5 bases short and J 6 bases short, with 11 bases between. Germline V gives CDR1 SGHTA, CDR2 FQGNSA. The CDR3 runs 12 residues. CDR3 sequence reads: CASSPGSAEQYF. CDR3 sequence (DNA): TGTGCCAGCAGCCCCGGGTCTGCCGAGCAGTACTTC.

The chain links TRBV12-5 to TRBJ1-1; TRBD1 agrees at 8 bases. The CDR3 is 14 amino acids. From germline, CDR1 is LGHNT and CDR2 FRNRAP. V lost 5 bases and J lost 5; bases outside the gene matches: 7. DNA for the CDR3: TGTGCTAGTGGTGGCAACAGGGGGGCGACTGAAGCTTTCTTT. Translation: CASGGNRGATEAFF.

A single count supports this clone. J is TRBJ2-3 and V is TRBV9; D is possibly TRBD1 (5 bases). V lost 0 bases and J lost 10, with 15 bases in between. Germline V gene data show CDR1 as SGDLS and CDR2 as YYNGEE. The CDR3 covers 14 residues. The CDR3 spells CASSVAIHLGAQYF. In DNA form, the CDR3 reads TGTGCCAGCAGCGTAGCTATTCATCTAGGGGCGCAGTATTTT.

V and J are TRBV6-1 and TRBJ1-6; D gene ambiguous. Germline CDR1 MNHNS, CDR2 SASEGT. Trimming took 4 bases from V and 5 from J, leaving 6 bases between them. CDR3 length equals 13 residues. The DNA for the CDR3 is TGTGCCAGCAGTGGAATGGATAATTCACCCCTCCACTTT. Translation: CASSGMDNSPLHF.

The chain carries TRBV4-1 and TRBJ1-5; D is unresolved. Per the germline V gene, CDR1 is MGHRA and CDR2 is YSYEKL. Trimming cost V 3 bases and J 4 bases, with 10 bases left between them. The CDR3 has 14 amino acids. The CDR3, as DNA: TGCGCCAGCAGCCATCAAGGCGGGAATCAGCCCCAGCATTTT. Translating gives CASSHQGGNQPQHF.

The chain has TRBV6-1 and TRBJ1-5, with a possible D match to TRBD1 (5 bases). V was clipped by 1 base and J by 0 bases, with 10 bases between them. The CDR3 is made up of 16 amino acids. Germline assignment: CDR1 MNHNS and CDR2 SASEGT. The CDR3 region has the DNA TGTGCCAGCAGTGAAGGGGGGGGGTATAGCAATCAGCCCCAGCATTTT. As protein: CASSEGGGYSNQPQHF.